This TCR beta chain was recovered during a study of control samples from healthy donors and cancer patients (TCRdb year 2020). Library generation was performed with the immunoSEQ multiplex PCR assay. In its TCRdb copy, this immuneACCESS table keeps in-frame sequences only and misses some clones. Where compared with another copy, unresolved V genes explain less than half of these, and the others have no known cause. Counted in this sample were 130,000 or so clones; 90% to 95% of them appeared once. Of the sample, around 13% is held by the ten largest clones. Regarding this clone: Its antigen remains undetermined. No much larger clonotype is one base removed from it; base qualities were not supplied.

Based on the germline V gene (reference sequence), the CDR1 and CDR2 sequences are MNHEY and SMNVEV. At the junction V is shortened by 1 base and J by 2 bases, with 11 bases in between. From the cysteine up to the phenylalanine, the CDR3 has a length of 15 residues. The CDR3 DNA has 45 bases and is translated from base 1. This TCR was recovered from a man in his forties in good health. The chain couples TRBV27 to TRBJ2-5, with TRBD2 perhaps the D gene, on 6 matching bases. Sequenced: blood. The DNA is TGTGCCAGCAGTTTATGGGGAGGAAGGCAAGAGACCCAGTACTTC. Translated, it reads CASSLWGGRQETQYF.